What follows are 11 T cell receptor beta chains derived from one specimen sequenced in a study of T cell responses to AZD1222 COVID-19 vaccine. The repertoire was sequenced with immunoSEQ multiplex PCR; TCRdb's copy has only in-frame clones and lacks some. The sample includes about 150,000 clones, about 88% seen only once; the top ten take roughly 6.9%. The material was peripheral blood, obtained after recovery from COVID-19. These receptors all stem from an adult who had recovered from COVID-19.

The chain carries TRBV18 and TRBJ1-1; D is unclear. Trimming took off 8 bases at V and 4 bases at J, with 14 bases between the two ends. Germline CDR1 and CDR2: KGHSH and LQKENI. There are 13 residues in the CDR3. The CDR3 is CASRPDGSTEAFF. CDR3 DNA: TGTGCCAGCCGTCCCGACGGGAGCACTGAAGCTTTCTTT.

This chain links TRBV5-4 with TRBJ1-2; 9 nucleotides agree with TRBD1. This CDR3 spans 14 amino acids. The V segment lost 1 base and the J segment 9 bases; nucleotides outside the gene matches: 7. Per germline, CDR1 SGHNT and CDR2 YYREEE (reference sequence). The CDR3 loop reads CASSLRTGDSRYTF. Written as DNA, the CDR3 is TGTGCCAGCAGCTTGCGGACAGGGGATTCGCGCTACACCTTC.

The chain uses TRBV7-9 and TRBJ2-1; D could derive from TRBD1 or TRBD2 (5 bases each). Germline V lookup: CDR1 SEHNR, CDR2 FQNEAQ (reference sequence). Between the trimmed V and J ends, which lost 3 bases and 9 bases, there was a span of 12 bases. The CDR3 totals 13 residues. DNA for the CDR3: TGTGCCAGCAGCTTCCCGGGGACCCCTGAGCAGTTCTTC. This encodes CASSFPGTPEQFF.

The V gene is TRBV5-1, the J gene TRBJ1-1, with a possible D match to TRBD1 (5 bases). Germline V CDR1 and CDR2: SGHRS, YFSETQ. The germline V and J ends were trimmed by 4 bases and 0 bases, with 10 bases remaining between them. The CDR3 totals 14 residues. CDR3 nucleotide sequence: TGCGCCAGCAGCGCCCGGGGCATGAACACTGAAGCTTTCTTT. Its protein product is CASSARGMNTEAFF.

The chain is built from TRBV7-2 and TRBJ2-7, with D maybe TRBD1 (5 bases). V lost 4 bases and J 2 bases, leaving 12 bases between the germline ends. CDR3 length: 14 residues. CDR1 SGHTA and CDR2 FQGNSA come from the germline V gene. The DNA for the CDR3 is TGTGCCAGCAGCTCGCGTAAAGGGGCCTACGAGCAGTACTTC. Amino acids: CASSSRKGAYEQYF.

The chain carries TRBV28 and TRBJ2-3; D may correspond to TRBD1 or TRBD2 (6 bases each). This CDR3 has 15 residues. Germline V lookup: CDR1 MDHEN, CDR2 SYDVKM. Between the trimmed V and J ends, which lost 7 bases and 1 base, there was a span of 15 bases. CDR3 bases: TGTGCCAGCACCGAGGGGGGTTGGGGCACAGATACGCAGTATTTT. Protein: CASTEGGWGTDTQYF.

The rearrangement uses TRBV11-2 and TRBJ2-3; D possibly corresponds to TRBD1 (6 bases). Germline values: CDR1 SGHAT, CDR2 FQNNGV. This CDR3 region has 15 residues. Trimming shortened V by 4 bases and J by 4 bases, and 15 bases separated the two germline ends. The CDR3 DNA follows: TGTGCCAGCAGCTCCCAGGGGCCGGTCGCAGATACGCAGTATTTT. As protein: CASSSQGPVADTQYF.

V usage is TRBV7-2 and J usage is TRBJ2-1; 10 bases line up with TRBD2. There are 15 residues in the CDR3. Trimming cost V 7 bases and J 6 bases; bases outside gene matches: 9. Germline CDR1 reads SGHTA; CDR2 reads FQGNSA. The CDR3 sequence is CASNLQRGGLNEQFF. The CDR3 DNA is TGTGCCAGCAACTTGCAGCGGGGGGGTCTCAATGAGCAGTTCTTC.

V gene TRBV2 combines with J gene TRBJ1-5; 8 bases line up with TRBD1. Germline assignment: CDR1 SNHLY and CDR2 FYNNEI. CDR3 length: 16 amino acids. J gave up 4 bases and V 6 bases, and 11 bases lay outside the gene matches. In DNA, the CDR3 is TGTGCCAGCAGAGACTGGACAGGGAGTCTGAATCAGCCCCAGCATTTT. Translated, it gives CASRDWTGSLNQPQHF.

The rearrangement joins TRBV6-2 or TRBV6-3 to TRBJ1-6, with D perhaps matching TRBD1 (5 bases). The CDR3 spans 13 residues. Trimming removed 4 bases at V and 7 bases at J, with 8 bases between. The germline gives CDR1 MNHEY, CDR2 SVGEGT. This CDR3 reads CASSLGTNSPLHF. DNA for the CDR3: TGTGCCAGCAGTTTAGGGACCAATTCACCCCTCCACTTT.

CDR3 region: CASSYGSGGAYEQYF. The CDR3 nucleotides read TGTGCCAGCAGTTACGGTAGCGGGGGGGCCTACGAGCAGTACTTC. The chain has TRBV6-6 and TRBJ2-7; 11 bases are shared with TRBD2. Germline lookup yields CDR1 MNHNY and CDR2 SVGAGI (reference sequence). V lost 2 bases and J lost 2; bases outside the gene matches: 2. The CDR3 consists of 15 residues.